The 17 T cell receptor beta chains in this list originate from one sample, sequenced in a study of T cell changes during pregnancy in multiple sclerosis (dated by TCRdb to about 2019). Libraries came from the immunoSEQ multiplex PCR assay. TCRdb's version of the immuneACCESS table is confined to in-frame rearrangements and falls short of the full clone set. An unresolved V gene accounts for under half of the shortfall where checked; the remainder is of unknown origin. The sample table shows tens of thousands of clones, and about 85% are seen once. The ten largest clonotypes hold over 3% of the sample. The sequencing here drew on peripheral blood, taken before pregnancy. The receptors were sampled from a female donor with multiple sclerosis, enrolled in a pregnancy study.

This chain joins TRBV6-4 and TRBJ2-3; 7 nucleotides line up with TRBD2. V lost 2 bases and J lost 5; bases outside the gene matches: 7. The CDR3 extends over 15 amino acids. The germline CDR1 and CDR2 sequences are MRHNA and SNTAGT. The CDR3 DNA reads TGTGCCAGCAGTGACGCGTCGGGAGGTGTAGATACGCAGTATTTT. It specifies CASSDASGGVDTQYF.

This clone is a singleton in its sample. This CDR3 is also generated by other DNA sequences in the sample. This sequence joins TRBV11-1 and TRBJ2-7, with D unclear. CDR1 and CDR2 (germline): SGHAT, FQDESV (reference sequence). CDR3 size: 12 residues. Trimming pared 0 bases from V and 4 bases from J, leaving 4 bases between. In DNA form, the CDR3 reads TGTGCCAGCAGCTTAGCGAGATACGAGCAGTACTTC. It translates to CASSLARYEQYF.

V and J are TRBV2 and TRBJ1-3, with unresolved D. Germline lookup yields CDR1 SNHLY and CDR2 FYNNEI. Trimming removed 1 base from V and 0 bases from J, with 4 bases in between. The length of the CDR3 is 14 residues. CDR3 DNA: TGTGCCAGCAGTGAAGGGAGCTCTGGAAACACCATATATTTT. As protein: CASSEGSSGNTIYF.

The genes are TRBV18 and TRBJ1-1; D ambiguous. CDR1 is KGHSH and CDR2 is LQKENI in the germline V gene. The CDR3 runs 15 residues. V shed 2 bases and J shed 0 bases, with 10 bases lying between them. The CDR3 is CASSPNSEMNTEAFF. The CDR3 nucleotides read TGTGCCAGCTCACCAAATTCCGAGATGAACACTGAAGCTTTCTTT.

The rearrangement links TRBV29-1 to TRBJ2-7; 10 bases match TRBD1. Per the germline V gene, CDR1 is SQVTM and CDR2 is ANQGSEA. CDR3 size: 16 residues. With 0 bases clipped from V and 6 bases from J, the junction kept 11 bases outside the gene matches. Here the CDR3 DNA reads TGCAGCGTTGAAGATCGGCCGGGACAGGGGACCTTCGAGCAGTACTTC. Its translation is CSVEDRPGQGTFEQYF.

The CDR3 DNA is TGTGCCAGCAGCCCGAGTTCAGGGGCAAACACTGAAGCTTTCTTT. Translated, it gives CASSPSSGANTEAFF. The V and J genes are TRBV6-5 and TRBJ1-1; D may be TRBD1 (6 bases). V was trimmed by 6 bases and J by 2 bases, leaving 16 bases between them. This CDR3 has 15 amino acids. Germline V CDR1 and CDR2: MNHEY, SVGAGI.

This clone appeared a few times. V usage is TRBV5-1 and J usage is TRBJ2-1; 7 nucleotides align to TRBD2. With V trimmed by 2 bases and J by 6 bases, 8 bases remained unmatched. Germline values: CDR1 SGHRS, CDR2 YFSETQ. The CDR3 runs 15 residues. CDR3 in amino acids: CASSLGLADGNEQFF. CDR3 nucleotides: TGCGCCAGCAGCTTAGGTCTAGCGGACGGCAATGAGCAGTTCTTC.

CDR3 sequence reads: CASSGPARGGPNTGELFF. Written as DNA, the CDR3 is TGTGCCAGCAGCGGACCAGCTCGCGGGGGCCCTAACACCGGGGAGCTGTTTTTT. V usage is TRBV9 and J usage is TRBJ2-2; D possibly corresponds to TRBD2 (7 bases). The CDR3 contains 18 residues. Deletions cut 3 bases from V and 2 bases from J, with 20 bases between. Germline V gene data show CDR1 as SGDLS and CDR2 as YYNGEE.

This chain uses TRBV2 with TRBJ1-3, with 8 positions matching TRBD1. The CDR3 length is 14 residues. V gave up 1 base and J gave up 4 bases; unmatched junction bases: 0. Germline CDR1 and CDR2: SNHLY and FYNNEI. CDR3 DNA sequence: TGTGCCAGCAGTGAAGGGACAGGGGGAAACACCATATATTTT. Protein product: CASSEGTGGNTIYF.

The CDR3 spells CASRLSDRANQPQHF. DNA for the CDR3: TGTGCCAGCAGGTTGTCGGACAGGGCCAATCAGCCCCAGCATTTT. The chain combines TRBV6-6 with TRBJ1-5; the match to TRBD1 covers 8 bases. The trim removed 6 bases at V and 3 bases at J, leaving 7 bases unmatched. CDR1 and CDR2 from the germline V gene are MNHNY and SVGAGI (reference sequence). The CDR3 extends over 15 amino acids.

This chain joins TRBV5-1 and TRBJ1-6; D might be TRBD1 (6 bases). CDR1 SGHRS and CDR2 YFSETQ come from the germline V gene. Trimming removed 0 bases at V and 13 bases at J, with 14 bases between. There are 14 residues in the CDR3. The CDR3 nucleotides are TGCGCCAGCAGCTTGGGGGACACAAAGTCGCCCCTCCACTTT. Amino acids: CASSLGDTKSPLHF.

The V call is TRBV6-5, the J call TRBJ1-5; 7 nucleotides line up with TRBD1. The CDR3 runs to 15 residues. Germline V lookup: CDR1 MNHEY, CDR2 SVGAGI. V was pared by 7 bases and J by 2 bases, with 8 bases of the junction left unmatched. CDR3 sequence (DNA): TGTGCCAGCATTTTACAGGGGTTAGGCAATCAGCCCCAGCATTTT. As protein: CASILQGLGNQPQHF.

The chain couples TRBV30 to TRBJ1-2, with D maybe TRBD1 (5 bases). The germline V gene encodes CDR1 GTSNPN and CDR2 SVGIG (reference sequence). The CDR3 is 13 residues long. V shed 3 bases and J shed 4 bases, with 12 bases lying between them. The CDR3 DNA reads as TGTGCCTGGAGCGGTGACAGACGCTATGGCTACACCTTC. This codes for CAWSGDRRYGYTF.

V and J are TRBV29-1 and TRBJ2-1, with D perhaps TRBD2 (5 bases). Between the trimmed V and J ends, which lost 5 bases and 10 bases, there was a span of 15 bases. Germline V gene data show CDR1 as SQVTM and CDR2 as ANQGSEA. The CDR3 covers 12 residues. The CDR3 DNA reads as TGCAGCGTTCGGTTGACGCCGGGGGAGCAGTTCTTC. Its translation is CSVRLTPGEQFF.

V usage is TRBV30 and J usage is TRBJ2-7, with D unresolved. V shed 1 base and J shed 3 bases, with 7 bases lying between them. The germline V gene has CDR1 GTSNPN and CDR2 SVGIG (reference sequence). This CDR3 comprises 12 residues. The CDR3 sequence is CAWSGQGYEQYF. The CDR3 bases are TGTGCCTGGAGTGGACAAGGCTACGAGCAGTACTTC.

This rearrangement joins TRBV5-1 to TRBJ2-5, with 10 bases aligning to TRBD2. This CDR3 region has 16 residues. V gave up 2 bases and J gave up 0 bases; unmatched junction bases: 4. Germline V CDR1 and CDR2: SGHRS, YFSETQ. The chain's CDR3 is CASSLTGTSDQETQYF. The CDR3 nucleotides read TGCGCCAGCAGCTTAACCGGGACTAGCGACCAAGAGACCCAGTACTTC.

The CDR3 here is CASRPEWVSVHGYTF. The CDR3 DNA reads TGTGCCAGTAGACCGGAGTGGGTATCGGTCCATGGCTACACCTTC. The chain joins TRBV19 to TRBJ1-2; D not certain. V lost 6 bases to trimming and J lost 6 bases, with 20 bases between them. In germline, CDR1 is LNHDA, CDR2 SQIVND (reference sequence). The CDR3 consists of 15 residues.